This entry lists 9 T cell receptor beta chains sequenced from one sample in a study of cytomegalovirus exposure and HLA in healthy donors. In the PCR, 60 Vbeta and 13 Jbeta primers were used. Libraries were prepared by immunoSEQ multiplex PCR; TCRdb keeps only in-frame clonotypes and omits some of them. The sample holds 200,000 or so clones, about 80% seen once. Sample: PBMCs. The origin of the receptors is a man aged 35-49 years in good health and CMV-seronegative.

The genes are TRBV5-1 and TRBJ1-4; D might be TRBD1 (6 bases). The V end lost 2 bases, the J end lost 10 bases, and 18 bases lay between the germline ends. CDR3 length equals 15 residues. CDR1 is SGHRS and CDR2 is YFSETQ in the germline V gene. The CDR3 nucleotides read TGCGCCAGCAGCTTTGGACAGCCTCAAGAGGGAAAACTGTTTTTT. Protein sequence: CASSFGQPQEGKLFF.

The chain combines TRBV27 with TRBJ1-6; 10 bases match TRBD1. The CDR3 is made up of 14 amino acids. V lost 6 bases to trimming and J lost 10 bases; unmatched junction nucleotides: 6. The germline gives CDR1 MNHEY, CDR2 SMNVEV (reference sequence). Here the CDR3 DNA reads TGTGCCAGCAGCTGGGACAGGGGATTCTCACCCCTCCACTTT. Translating it yields CASSWDRGFSPLHF.

In nucleotides, the CDR3 is TGTGCCAGTAGCACTTCCCTCAACCCCTCTTATGGCTACACCTTC. The encoded protein is CASSTSLNPSYGYTF. This chain connects TRBV19 to TRBJ1-2; D ambiguous. CDR3 length: 15 residues. The V gene lost 6 bases and the J gene lost 5 bases, with 19 bases spanning the gap. The V gene's germline CDR1 is LNHDA and CDR2 SQIVND (reference sequence).

The CDR3, as DNA: TGTGCCAGCAGCTGGGGGCAGGAGACCCAGTACTTC. The encoded protein is CASSWGQETQYF. The chain couples TRBV5-6 to TRBJ2-5, with D tentatively TRBD1 (6 bases). Trimming removed 3 bases from V and 5 bases from J, with 8 bases in between. Germline CDR1 is SGHDT and CDR2 is YYEEEE. The CDR3 totals 12 residues.

The J gene is TRBJ2-7, the V gene TRBV29-1; 10 bases fit TRBD2. The CDR3 sequence is 12 residues long. V gave up 6 bases and J gave up 4 bases; unmatched junction bases: 3. CDR1 SQVTM and CDR2 ANQGSEA come from the germline V gene. This CDR3 is CSVLAGAYEQYF. The CDR3 bases are TGCAGCGTCCTAGCGGGGGCATACGAGCAGTACTTC.

The chain has TRBV11-2 and TRBJ2-7; D uncertain. This CDR3 is built from 14 residues. V dropped 0 bases and J dropped 4 bases, with 10 bases sitting between them. Germline values: CDR1 SGHAT, CDR2 FQNNGV. The CDR3 sequence is CASSLEGMPYEQYF. The CDR3, as DNA: TGTGCCAGCAGCTTAGAGGGCATGCCTTACGAGCAGTACTTC.

This clone was picked up one time. V and J are TRBV30 and TRBJ2-1; 11 bases are a match to TRBD2. This CDR3 region has 16 residues. V shed 3 bases and J 3 bases; nucleotides not matched to a gene: 7. The V gene's germline CDR1 is GTSNPN and CDR2 SVGIG (reference sequence). The CDR3 DNA reads TGTGCCTGGAGCTTTTTAGCGGGAGGGCACTACAATGAGCAGTTCTTC. As protein: CAWSFLAGGHYNEQFF.

CDR3 sequence reads: CASSPLAGGPHNEQFF. The CDR3 DNA reads as TGTGCCAGTAGTCCACTAGCGGGAGGGCCCCACAATGAGCAGTTCTTC. J is TRBJ2-1 and V is TRBV19, with 13 bases matching TRBD2. Germline V lookup: CDR1 LNHDA, CDR2 SQIVND (reference sequence). The CDR3 is 16 amino acids. V was pared by 5 bases and J by 5 bases, with 6 bases of the junction left unmatched.

J is TRBJ2-3 and V is TRBV28, with 11 bases lining up with TRBD2. V gave up 2 bases and J gave up 6 bases; unmatched junction bases: 7. The CDR3 length is 16 residues. Germline V lookup: CDR1 MDHEN, CDR2 SYDVKM. For the CDR3, the DNA is TGTGCCAGCAGTTTACCCGGGACTAGCGGTGGGGATACGCAGTATTTT. Translation: CASSLPGTSGGDTQYF.